Below are 10 T cell receptor beta chains sequenced from a single sample in a study of blood T cell repertoires in COVID-19. Sequenced by immunoSEQ multiplex PCR; TCRdb stores in-frame clones only, minus some. The top ten hold about 15% of the sample, which has 180,000 or so clones, roughly 84% seen once. The material sequenced was PBMCs or T cells enriched from blood (not recorded which). These receptors originate from a man aged 50-60 years who had recovered from COVID-19.

A few counts support this clone. The chain joins TRBV3-1 (or the pseudogene TRBV3-2) to TRBJ1-6; tentatively, D is TRBD1 (5 bases). Between the trimmed V and J ends, which lost 11 bases and 5 bases, there was a span of 13 bases. Germline V gives CDR1 LGHDT, CDR2 YNNKEL (reference sequence). This CDR3 is 13 amino acids long. This chain's CDR3 is CASAPRDNSPLHF. DNA of the CDR3: TGTGCCTCAGCGCCCAGGGATAATTCACCCCTCCACTTT.

The chain has TRBV6-5 and TRBJ1-1; D gene unclear. The CDR3 sequence is 13 residues long. V lost 5 bases and J lost 0, with 7 bases in between. The germline gives CDR1 MNHEY, CDR2 SVGAGI. The CDR3 nucleotides are TGTGCCAGCAGTCCGAGTCTGAACACTGAAGCTTTCTTT. This encodes CASSPSLNTEAFF.

The chain links TRBV5-1 to TRBJ2-1; D is uncertain. V was trimmed by 0 bases and J by 9 bases, leaving 10 bases between them. The CDR3 consists of 13 residues. The germline V gene encodes CDR1 SGHRS and CDR2 YFSETQ. The CDR3 protein is CASSLVPSLEQFF. The CDR3 nucleotides are TGCGCCAGCAGCTTGGTTCCTAGTCTTGAGCAGTTCTTC. The full variable domain, completed using reference TRBV5-1 and TRBJ2-1, is KAGVTQTPRYLIKTRGQQVTLSCSPISGHRSVSWYQQTPGQGLQFLFEYFSETQRNKGNFPGRFSGRQFSNSRSEMNVSTLELGDSALYLCASSLVPSLEQFFGPGTRLTVL.

V and J are TRBV30 and TRBJ2-3; TRBD2 aligns across 14 bases. This CDR3 has 15 residues. Trimming took 5 bases from V and 4 from J; bases not matched to a gene: 5. Germline V gene sequence: CDR1 GTSNPN, CDR2 SVGIG (reference sequence). CDR3 coding DNA: TGTGCCTGGGGGACTAGCGGGGGTTCCGCAGATACGCAGTATTTT. Its protein product is CAWGTSGGSADTQYF.

The rearrangement uses TRBV19 and TRBJ1-2; the match to TRBD1 covers 7 bases. Germline CDR1 LNHDA, CDR2 SQIVND (reference sequence). V shed 5 bases and J 7 bases; nucleotides not matched to a gene: 7. The CDR3 consists of 13 residues. The CDR3 nucleotides read TGTGCCAGTAGTGTCGACAGGGTGGGTGGCTACACCTTC. Its translation: CASSVDRVGGYTF.

The V call is TRBV18, the J call TRBJ1-2, with TRBD1 matching over 10 bases. Looked up from germline, CDR1 is KGHSH and CDR2 is LQKENI. The junction had 6 bases not matched to a gene; V was cut back by 2 bases and J by 6 bases. The CDR3 runs to 15 residues. The DNA for the CDR3 is TGTGCCAGCTCACCAAATCGGGGGACAGGGGATGGCTACACCTTC. Protein sequence: CASSPNRGTGDGYTF.

V gene TRBV29-1 combines with J gene TRBJ1-1; TRBD1 is a possible D gene (6 bases). CDR3 length equals 13 residues. Trimming cost V 6 bases and J 1 base, with 12 bases left between them. Per the germline V gene, CDR1 is SQVTM and CDR2 is ANQGSEA. In DNA form, the CDR3 reads TGCAGCGTATTGGGGGCGCAGAACACTGAAGCTTTCTTT. Protein product: CSVLGAQNTEAFF. Full variable domain (remainder filled in from reference TRBV29-1 and TRBJ1-1): SAVISQKPSRDICQRGTSLTIQCQVDSQVTMMFWYRQQPGQSLTLIATANQGSEATYESGFVIDKFPISRPNLTFSTLTVSNMSPEDSSIYLCSVLGAQNTEAFFGQGTRLTVV.

V and J are TRBV6-2 or TRBV6-3 and TRBJ2-7, with 11 bases lining up with TRBD2. CDR1 MNHEY and CDR2 SVGEGT come from the germline V gene. Germline trimming cut 0 bases from V and 12 bases from J; bases unmatched to any gene: 7. The length of the CDR3 is 14 residues. The CDR3: CASSYSELAGALYF. The CDR3 nucleotides are TGTGCCAGCAGTTACTCGGAACTAGCGGGGGCCCTGTACTTC.

The chain is built from TRBV18 and TRBJ2-7, with 7 positions matching TRBD1. Germline assignment: CDR1 KGHSH and CDR2 LQKENI. This CDR3 has 14 residues. V lost 2 bases to trimming and J lost 3 bases; unmatched junction nucleotides: 4. CDR3 amino acids: CASSPYRGSYEQYF. CDR3 DNA: TGTGCCAGCTCACCATACAGGGGCAGCTACGAGCAGTACTTC.

The rearrangement joins TRBV3-1 (or the pseudogene TRBV3-2) to TRBJ1-1, with 7 bases that match TRBD1. In germline, CDR1 is LGHDT, CDR2 YNNKEL (reference sequence). The CDR3 spans 14 residues. Trimming took 6 bases from V and 3 from J; bases not matched to a gene: 7. This chain's CDR3 is CASRERQGYTEAFF. The CDR3 DNA is TGTGCCAGCAGGGAGCGACAGGGTTACACTGAAGCTTTCTTT.